These 14 T cell receptor beta chains originate from one sample sequenced in a study of T cell responses to AZD1222 COVID-19 vaccine. Some clones are missing from TCRdb's copy, which holds only in-frame ones; the method was immunoSEQ multiplex PCR. The table has 130,000 or so clones, roughly nine tenths seen once. This specimen consisted of peripheral blood, obtained 28 days after the second dose of the MenACWY control vaccine. All receptors derive from an adult who received the MenACWY meningococcal vaccine as a control.

The CDR3 DNA sequence: TGCGCCAGCAGCCAAGGGCCGACAGGTAACTCTGGAAACACCATATATTTT. Translated, it gives CASSQGPTGNSGNTIYF. The chain has TRBV4-3 and TRBJ1-3; D is possibly TRBD1 (6 bases). The V and J ends lost 1 base and 0 bases respectively, with 13 bases between them. The CDR3 sequence is 17 residues long. CDR1 LGHNA and CDR2 YSLEER come from the germline V gene.

This chain uses TRBV28 with TRBJ2-1; D assignment may be TRBD1 or TRBD2 (7 bases each). Trimming took off 5 bases at V and 7 bases at J, with 18 bases between the two ends. Looked up from germline, CDR1 is MDHEN and CDR2 is SYDVKM. The CDR3 loop spans 15 amino acids. DNA of the CDR3: TGTGCCAGCAGTGGCAGGGGGGGAATAAGGAATGAGCAGTTCTTC. Protein: CASSGRGGIRNEQFF.

Only one count was recorded for this clone. This chain uses TRBV25-1 with TRBJ2-3, with 7 bases aligning to TRBD2. Germline-derived CDR1 and CDR2 are MGHDK and SYGVNS. The CDR3 is made up of 14 amino acids. V was pared by 5 bases and J by 3 bases, with 5 bases of the junction left unmatched. CDR3 loop: CASSRQGGTDTQYF. CDR3 nucleotide sequence: TGTGCCAGCAGTCGTCAGGGAGGGACAGATACGCAGTATTTT.

The V and J genes are TRBV29-1 and TRBJ2-7; D tentatively reads TRBD1 or TRBD2 (6 bases each). Germline V gene lookup returns CDR1 SQVTM and CDR2 ANQGSEA. Trimming stripped 4 bases from V and 5 bases from J, with 12 bases between. The CDR3 is 12 amino acids. In DNA, the CDR3 is TGCAGCGTTGTGTGGGGGGCGGACGAGCAGTACTTC. It specifies CSVVWGADEQYF.

The V and J genes are TRBV7-2 and TRBJ1-6; 8 bases line up with TRBD1. CDR1 is SGHTA and CDR2 is FQGNSA in the germline V gene. The length of the CDR3 is 14 residues. V lost 3 bases and J lost 10; bases outside the gene matches: 5. The CDR3 reads CASSLTGENSPLHF. In DNA, the CDR3 is TGTGCCAGCAGCTTGACAGGGGAGAACTCACCCCTCCACTTT. The whole variable domain, remainder taken from reference TRBV7-2 and TRBJ1-6, is GAGVSQSPSNKVTEKGKDVELRCDPISGHTALYWYRQSLGQGLEFLIYFQGNSAPDKSGLPSDRFSAERTGGSVSTLTIQRTQQEDSAVYLCASSLTGENSPLHFGNGTRLTVT.

The genes are TRBV29-1 and TRBJ2-2, with D tentatively TRBD1 (6 bases). CDR1 and CDR2 from the germline V gene are SQVTM and ANQGSEA. The CDR3 totals 13 residues. V gave up 4 bases and J gave up 1 base, with 7 bases separating them. As DNA, the CDR3 is TGCAGCGTTGTAGGGGGGAACACCGGGGAGCTGTTTTTT. Translating gives CSVVGGNTGELFF.

V is TRBV4-3 and J is TRBJ1-1; D is unclear. This CDR3 is built from 14 residues. Trimming shortened V by 0 bases and J by 1 base, and 6 bases separated the two germline ends. Germline V CDR1 and CDR2: LGHNA, YSLEER. The CDR3 protein is CASSQDDGNTEAFF. The CDR3 nucleotides read TGCGCCAGCAGCCAAGACGACGGGAACACTGAAGCTTTCTTT.

The V gene is TRBV3-1 (or the pseudogene TRBV3-2), the J gene TRBJ2-7; 10 bases map to TRBD1. Germline lookup yields CDR1 LGHDT and CDR2 YNNKEL (reference sequence). This CDR3 is built from 13 residues. Trimming removed 5 bases from V and 6 bases from J; junction bases left unmatched: 4. CDR3 DNA sequence: TGTGCCAGCAGCAGAGGACAGGGGGGCGAGCAGTACTTC. It encodes CASSRGQGGEQYF.

As to this clone: The sample has other DNA sequences that encode this CDR3 too. J is TRBJ1-1 and V is TRBV7-3; 9 bases fit TRBD1. J was trimmed by 3 bases and V by 5 bases; bases with no gene match: 1. This CDR3 region has 13 residues. The germline CDR1 and CDR2 sequences are SGHTA and FQGTGA. The CDR3 DNA is TGTGCCAGCAGCCGACAGGGGGACACTGAAGCTTTCTTT. It codes for CASSRQGDTEAFF.

This rearrangement joins TRBV19 to TRBJ2-7; TRBD1 matches at 7 bases. Germline lookup yields CDR1 LNHDA and CDR2 SQIVND (reference sequence). V lost 6 bases and J lost 0; bases outside the gene matches: 14. CDR3 size: 17 residues. CDR3 DNA sequence: TGTGCCAGTAGCCCGGCGGCCGGGACAGCCTACTCCTACGAGCAGTACTTC. It codes for CASSPAAGTAYSYEQYF. The full variable domain, rest sourced from reference TRBV19 and TRBJ2-7, is DGGITQSPKYLFRKEGQNVTLSCEQNLNHDAMYWYRQDPGQGLRLIYYSQIVNDFQKGDIAEGYSVSREKKESFPLTVTSAQKNPTAFYLCASSPAAGTAYSYEQYFGPGTRLTVT.

The genes are TRBV2 and TRBJ1-1, with D possibly being TRBD1 (6 bases). Deletions cut 7 bases from V and 2 bases from J, with 11 bases between. Germline V gene lookup returns CDR1 SNHLY and CDR2 FYNNEI. There are 13 residues in the CDR3. The CDR3 DNA sequence: TGTGCCAGCACCGGAGGGGGAAACACTGAAGCTTTCTTT. Its protein is CASTGGGNTEAFF.

This clone was found once. V usage is TRBV9 and J usage is TRBJ1-6; no clear D. The CDR3 has 14 residues. Germline CDR1 SGDLS, CDR2 YYNGEE. V gave up 0 bases and J gave up 6 bases, with 7 bases separating them. The CDR3 region has the DNA TGTGCCAGCAGCGTAGCGACCAGTAATTCACCCCTCCACTTT. Encoded protein: CASSVATSNSPLHF. The whole variable domain, remainder taken from reference TRBV9 and TRBJ1-6, is DSGVTQTPKHLITATGQRVTLRCSPRSGDLSVYWYQQSLDQGLQFLIQYYNGEERAKGNILERFSAQQFPDLHSELNLSSLELGDSALYFCASSVATSNSPLHFGNGTRLTVT.

This chain links TRBV11-2 with TRBJ2-2; 14 bases line up with TRBD2. Germline CDR1 reads SGHAT; CDR2 reads FQNNGV. V was clipped by 5 bases and J by 1 base; unmatched bases: 3. The CDR3 loop spans 17 amino acids. CDR3 amino acids: CASSGGLAGGNTGELFF. For the CDR3, the DNA is TGTGCCAGCAGCGGAGGACTAGCGGGGGGGAACACCGGGGAGCTGTTTTTT.

J is TRBJ2-7 and V is TRBV6-2 or TRBV6-3; a weak D match, TRBD2 (5 bases). V was shortened by 2 bases and J by 2 bases, with 10 bases between the two germline ends. The germline CDR1 and CDR2 sequences are MNHEY and SVGEGT. The CDR3 length is 14 residues. As DNA, the CDR3 is TGTGCCAGCAGTTACAATAGAGGGCCCTACGAGCAGTACTTC. Translated: CASSYNRGPYEQYF.